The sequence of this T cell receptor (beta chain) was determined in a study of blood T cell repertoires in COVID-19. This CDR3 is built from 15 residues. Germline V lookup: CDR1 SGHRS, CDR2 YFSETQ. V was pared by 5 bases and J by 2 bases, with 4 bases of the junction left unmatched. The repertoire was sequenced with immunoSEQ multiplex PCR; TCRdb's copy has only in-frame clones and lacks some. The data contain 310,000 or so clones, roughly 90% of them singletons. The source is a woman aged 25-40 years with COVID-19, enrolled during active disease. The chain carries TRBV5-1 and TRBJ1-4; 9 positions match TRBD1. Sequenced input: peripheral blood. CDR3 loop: CASRQGAKTNEKLFF. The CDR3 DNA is TGCGCCAGCAGACAGGGGGCGAAGACTAATGAAAAACTGTTTTTT. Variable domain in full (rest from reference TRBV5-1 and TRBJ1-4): KAGVTQTPRYLIKTRGQQVTLSCSPISGHRSVSWYQQTPGQGLQFLFEYFSETQRNKGNFPGRFSGRQFSNSRSEMNVSTLELGDSALYLCASRQGAKTNEKLFFGSGTQLSVL.